This TCR beta chain was observed in a study of T cell clonotyping in hematopoietic cell transplantation. CDR3 length: 14 residues. V lost 0 bases, J lost 7 bases, and 13 bases lay in between. Germline-derived CDR1 and CDR2 are SGHDT and YYEEEE. Libraries were prepared by immunoSEQ multiplex PCR; TCRdb keeps only in-frame clonotypes and omits some of them. The sample shows about 6,900 clones, under 98% of them seen only once. Time point here: recipient sample about 28 days before transplant, after cytoreduction. Recipient blood drawn about 28 days pretransplant and days 30, 100, 180 after. The sequence was collected from a man between 65 and 85 years old with acute myeloid leukemia. Some clones in this sample may be carry-over from other donors' samples. The chain has TRBV5-6 and TRBJ1-2; D not certain. The material was peripheral blood mononuclear cells, obtained before stem cell transplant. CDR3: CASSLAWGGGGYTF. For the CDR3, the DNA is TGTGCCAGCAGCTTGGCATGGGGAGGAGGTGGCTACACCTTC. Combining the CDR3 with reference TRBV5-6 and TRBJ1-2 gives the whole variable domain DAGVTQSPTHLIKTRGQQVTLRCSPKSGHDTVSWYQQALGQGPQFIFQYYEEEERQRGNFPDRFSGHQFPNYSSELNVNALLLGDSALYLCASSLAWGGGGYTFGSGTRLTVV.